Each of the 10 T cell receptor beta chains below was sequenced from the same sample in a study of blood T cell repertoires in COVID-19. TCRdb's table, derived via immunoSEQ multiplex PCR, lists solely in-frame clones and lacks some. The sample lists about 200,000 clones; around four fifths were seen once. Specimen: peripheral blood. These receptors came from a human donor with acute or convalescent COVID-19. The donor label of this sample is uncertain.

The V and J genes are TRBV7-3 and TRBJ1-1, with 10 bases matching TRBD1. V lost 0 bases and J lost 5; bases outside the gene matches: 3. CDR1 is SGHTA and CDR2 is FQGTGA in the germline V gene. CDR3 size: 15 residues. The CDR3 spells CASSLTPGQGTEAFF. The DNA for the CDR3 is TGTGCCAGCAGCTTAACGCCGGGACAGGGGACTGAAGCTTTCTTT.

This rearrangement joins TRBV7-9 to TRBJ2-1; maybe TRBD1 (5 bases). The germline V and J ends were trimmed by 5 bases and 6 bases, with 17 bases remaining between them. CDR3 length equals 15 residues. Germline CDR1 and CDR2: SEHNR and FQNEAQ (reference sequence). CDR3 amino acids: CASSQQDLRSNEQFF. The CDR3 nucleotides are TGTGCCAGCAGCCAACAGGATCTAAGGAGCAATGAGCAGTTCTTC.

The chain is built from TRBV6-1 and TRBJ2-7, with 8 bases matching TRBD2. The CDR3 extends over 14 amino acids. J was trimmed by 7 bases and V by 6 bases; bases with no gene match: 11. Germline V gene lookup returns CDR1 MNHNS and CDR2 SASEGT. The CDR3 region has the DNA TGTGCCAGCAGCCTAGGACTAGCTAGAGGGGAGCAGTACTTC. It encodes CASSLGLARGEQYF.

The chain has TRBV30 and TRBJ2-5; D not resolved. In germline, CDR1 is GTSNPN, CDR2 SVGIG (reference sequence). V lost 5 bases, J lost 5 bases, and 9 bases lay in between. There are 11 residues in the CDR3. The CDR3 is CAWQRDETQYF. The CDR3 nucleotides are TGTGCCTGGCAACGCGATGAGACCCAGTACTTC.

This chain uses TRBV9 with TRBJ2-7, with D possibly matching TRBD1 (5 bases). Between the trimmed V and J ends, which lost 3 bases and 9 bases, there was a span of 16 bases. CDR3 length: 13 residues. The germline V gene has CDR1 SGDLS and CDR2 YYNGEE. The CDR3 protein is CASSGDVVGPQYF. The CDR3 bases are TGTGCCAGCAGCGGAGATGTTGTGGGGCCGCAGTACTTC.

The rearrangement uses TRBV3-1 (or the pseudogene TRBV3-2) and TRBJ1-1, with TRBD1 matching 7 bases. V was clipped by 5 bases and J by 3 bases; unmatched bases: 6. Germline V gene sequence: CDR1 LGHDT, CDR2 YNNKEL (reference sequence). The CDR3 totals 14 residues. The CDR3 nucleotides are TGTGCCAGCAGCAAACAGGGGATTGACACTGAAGCTTTCTTT. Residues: CASSKQGIDTEAFF.

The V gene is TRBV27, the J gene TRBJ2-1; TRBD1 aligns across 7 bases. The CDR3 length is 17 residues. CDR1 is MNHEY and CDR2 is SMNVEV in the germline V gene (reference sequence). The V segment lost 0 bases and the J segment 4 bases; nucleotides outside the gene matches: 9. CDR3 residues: CASSLSALGQFYNEQFF. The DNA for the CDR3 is TGTGCCAGCAGTTTATCGGCCCTGGGACAGTTTTACAATGAGCAGTTCTTC.

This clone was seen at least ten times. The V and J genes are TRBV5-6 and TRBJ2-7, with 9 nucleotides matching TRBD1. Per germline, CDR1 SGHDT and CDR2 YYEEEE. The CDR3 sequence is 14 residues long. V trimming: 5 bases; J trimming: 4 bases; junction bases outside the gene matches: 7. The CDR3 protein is CASSSGTGSYEQYF. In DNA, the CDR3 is TGTGCCAGCAGTTCCGGGACAGGGTCGTACGAGCAGTACTTC.

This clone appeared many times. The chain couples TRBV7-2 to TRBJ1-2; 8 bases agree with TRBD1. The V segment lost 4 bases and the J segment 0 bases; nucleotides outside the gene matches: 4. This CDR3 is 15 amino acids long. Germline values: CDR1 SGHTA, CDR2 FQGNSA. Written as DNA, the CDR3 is TGTGCCAGCAGCTCCACAGGGGGATCTAACTATGGCTACACCTTC. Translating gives CASSSTGGSNYGYTF.

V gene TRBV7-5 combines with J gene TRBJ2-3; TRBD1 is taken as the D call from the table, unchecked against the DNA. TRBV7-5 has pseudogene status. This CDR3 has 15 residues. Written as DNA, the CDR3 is TGTGTCAGAAGCGTAAAGGGGGCTAGCACAGATACGCAGTATTTT. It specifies CVRSVKGASTDTQYF.